The source of this TCR beta chain is a study of cytomegalovirus exposure and HLA in healthy donors. The CDR3 is 12 residues long. Trimming took off 6 bases at V and 2 bases at J, with 7 bases between the two ends. Primers for the PCR totalled 60 Vbeta and 13 Jbeta. Original analysis: Tens of millions of unique TCR beta chains, approximately 11 million of them shared, were counted by a later analysis. Method: immunoSEQ multiplex PCR; TCRdb's copy keeps in-frame clones and lacks some. From that table come the V and J calls and clone size; the DNA was used to work out D and trimming. The table includes 150,000 to 200,000 clones, around 90% detected once.

Sequenced sample: PBMCs. The sequence was obtained from a boy aged 2 to 9 in good health and CMV-seronegative. V and J are TRBV23-1 and TRBJ2-5; D is ambiguous. TRBV23-1 counts as an open reading frame of uncertain function. CDR3 loop: CASRRGQETQYF. CDR3 in DNA: TGCGCCAGCAGGAGAGGTCAAGAGACCCAGTACTTC.